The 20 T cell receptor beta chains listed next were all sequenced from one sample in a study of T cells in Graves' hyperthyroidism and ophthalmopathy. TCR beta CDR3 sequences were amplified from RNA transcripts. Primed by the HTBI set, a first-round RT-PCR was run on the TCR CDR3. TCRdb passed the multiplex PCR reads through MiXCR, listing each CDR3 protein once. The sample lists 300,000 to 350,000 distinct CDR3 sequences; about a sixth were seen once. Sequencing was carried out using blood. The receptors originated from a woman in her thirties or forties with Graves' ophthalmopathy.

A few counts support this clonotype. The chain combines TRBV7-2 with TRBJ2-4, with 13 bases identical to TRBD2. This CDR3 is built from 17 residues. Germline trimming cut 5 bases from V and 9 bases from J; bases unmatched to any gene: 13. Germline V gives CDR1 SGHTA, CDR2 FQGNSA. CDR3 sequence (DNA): TGTGCCAGCAGCCGGACTAGCGGGGGTTTGGGCAATAGCATTCAGTACTTC. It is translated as CASSRTSGGLGNSIQYF.

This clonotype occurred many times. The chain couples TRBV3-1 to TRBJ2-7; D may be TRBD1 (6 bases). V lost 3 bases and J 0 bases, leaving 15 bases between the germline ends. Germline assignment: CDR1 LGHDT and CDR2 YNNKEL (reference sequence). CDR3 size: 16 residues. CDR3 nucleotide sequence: TGTGCCAGCAGCCACGCAGGGGCTGGAACCTCCTACGAGCAGTACTTC. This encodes CASSHAGAGTSYEQYF.

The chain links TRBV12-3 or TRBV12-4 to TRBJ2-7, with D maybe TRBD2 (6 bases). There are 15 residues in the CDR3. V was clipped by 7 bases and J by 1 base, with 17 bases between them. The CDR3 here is CASTHGGVGSYEQYF. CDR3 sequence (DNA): TGTGCCAGCACCCACGGGGGAGTGGGGTCCTACGAGCAGTACTTC.

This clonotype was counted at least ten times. CDR3 sequence: CASGGTPNTEAFF. The CDR3 DNA is TGTGCCAGCGGTGGGACACCAAACACTGAAGCTTTCTTT. The genes are TRBV2 and TRBJ1-1; D possibly corresponds to TRBD1 (6 bases). Germline V gene sequence: CDR1 SNHLY, CDR2 FYNNEI. With 8 bases removed from V and 2 bases from J, the gap between germline ends came to 12 bases. The CDR3 loop spans 13 amino acids.

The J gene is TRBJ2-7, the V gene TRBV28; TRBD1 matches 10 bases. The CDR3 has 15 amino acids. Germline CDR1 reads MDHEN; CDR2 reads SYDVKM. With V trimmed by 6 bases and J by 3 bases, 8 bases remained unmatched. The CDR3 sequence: CASSLPGQGFYEQYF. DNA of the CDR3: TGTGCCAGCAGCCTACCGGGACAGGGGTTCTACGAGCAGTACTTC.

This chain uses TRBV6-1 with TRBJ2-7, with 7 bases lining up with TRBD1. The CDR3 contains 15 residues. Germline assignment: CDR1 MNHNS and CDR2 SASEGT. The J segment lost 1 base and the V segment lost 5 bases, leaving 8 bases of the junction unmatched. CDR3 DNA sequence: TGTGCCAGCAGTCTATTAGGGACAGAGTCCTACGAGCAGTACTTC. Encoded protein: CASSLLGTESYEQYF.

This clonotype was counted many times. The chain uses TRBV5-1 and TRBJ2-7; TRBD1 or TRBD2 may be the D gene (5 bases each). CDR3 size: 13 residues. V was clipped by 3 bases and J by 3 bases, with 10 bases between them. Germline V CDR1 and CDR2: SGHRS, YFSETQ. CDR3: CASSSSGGYEQYF. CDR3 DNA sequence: TGCGCCAGCAGCTCGAGTGGGGGCTACGAGCAGTACTTC.

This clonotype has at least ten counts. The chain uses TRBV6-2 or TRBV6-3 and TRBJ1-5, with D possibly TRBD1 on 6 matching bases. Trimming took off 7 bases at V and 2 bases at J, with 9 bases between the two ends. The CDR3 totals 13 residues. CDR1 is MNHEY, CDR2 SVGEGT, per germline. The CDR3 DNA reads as TGTGCCAGCACTGCAGGGGGCAATCAGCCCCAGCATTTT. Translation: CASTAGGNQPQHF.

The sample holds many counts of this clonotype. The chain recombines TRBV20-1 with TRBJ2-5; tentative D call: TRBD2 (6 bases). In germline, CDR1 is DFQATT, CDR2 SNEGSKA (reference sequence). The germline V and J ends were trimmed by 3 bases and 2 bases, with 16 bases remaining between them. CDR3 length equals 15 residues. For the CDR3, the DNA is TGCAGTGCTAGGGTTGGAGGGCGGATTCAAGAGACCCAGTACTTC. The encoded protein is CSARVGGRIQETQYF.

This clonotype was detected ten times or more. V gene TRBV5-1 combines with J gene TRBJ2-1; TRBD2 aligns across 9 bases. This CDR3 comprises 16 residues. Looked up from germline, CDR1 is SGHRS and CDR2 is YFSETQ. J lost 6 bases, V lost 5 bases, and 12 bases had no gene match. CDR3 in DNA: TGCGCCAGCAGGAGAGGGGTAGCGGGAGTCTCCAATGAGCAGTTCTTC. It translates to CASRRGVAGVSNEQFF.

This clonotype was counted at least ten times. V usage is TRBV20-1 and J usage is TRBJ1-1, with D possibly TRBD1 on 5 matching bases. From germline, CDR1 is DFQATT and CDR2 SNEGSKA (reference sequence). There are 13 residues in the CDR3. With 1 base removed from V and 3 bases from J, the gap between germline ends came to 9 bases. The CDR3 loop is CSARVDSYTEAFF. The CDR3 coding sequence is TGCAGTGCTAGAGTTGACAGCTACACTGAAGCTTTCTTT.

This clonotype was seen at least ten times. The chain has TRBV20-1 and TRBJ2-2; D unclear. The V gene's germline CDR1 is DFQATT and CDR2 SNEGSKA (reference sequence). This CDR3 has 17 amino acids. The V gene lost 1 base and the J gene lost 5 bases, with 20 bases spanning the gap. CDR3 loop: CSARAASSLVRTGELFF. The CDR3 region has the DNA TGCAGTGCTAGAGCAGCCTCAAGTTTAGTCAGAACCGGGGAGCTGTTTTTT.

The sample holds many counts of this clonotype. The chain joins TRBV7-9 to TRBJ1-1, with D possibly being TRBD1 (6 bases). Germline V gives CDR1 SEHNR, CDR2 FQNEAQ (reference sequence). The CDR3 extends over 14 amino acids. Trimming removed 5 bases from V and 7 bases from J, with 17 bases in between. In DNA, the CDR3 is TGTGCCAGCAGCGCCCGGAGGGGGACTGGTGAAGCTTTCTTT. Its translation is CASSARRGTGEAFF.

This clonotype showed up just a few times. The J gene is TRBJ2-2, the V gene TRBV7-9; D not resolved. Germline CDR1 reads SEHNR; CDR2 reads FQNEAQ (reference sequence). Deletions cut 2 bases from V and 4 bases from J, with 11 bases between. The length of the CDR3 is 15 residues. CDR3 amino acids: CASSLTGFGTGELFF. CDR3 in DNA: TGTGCCAGCAGCTTAACCGGATTCGGCACCGGGGAGCTGTTTTTT. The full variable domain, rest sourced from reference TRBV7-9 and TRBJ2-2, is DTGVSQNPRHKITKRGQNVTFRCDPISEHNRLYWYRQTLGQGPEFLTYFQNEAQLEKSRLLSDRFSAERPKGSFSTLEIQRTEQGDSAMYLCASSLTGFGTGELFFGEGSRLTVL.

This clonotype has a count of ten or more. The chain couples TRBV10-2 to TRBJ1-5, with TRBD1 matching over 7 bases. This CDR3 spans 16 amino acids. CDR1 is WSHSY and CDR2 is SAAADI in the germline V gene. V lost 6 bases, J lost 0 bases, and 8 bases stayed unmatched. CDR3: CASSPTGANSNQPQHF. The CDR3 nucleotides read TGCGCCAGCAGCCCTACAGGGGCCAATAGCAATCAGCCCCAGCATTTT.

CDR3: CSVIGVGYEQYF. CDR3 bases: TGCAGTGTGATAGGGGTAGGATACGAGCAGTACTTC. The chain uses TRBV20-1 and TRBJ2-7; possibly TRBD1 for D (5 bases). Germline loops: CDR1 DFQATT, CDR2 SNEGSKA (reference sequence). CDR3 length: 12 amino acids. V dropped 7 bases and J dropped 4 bases, with 14 bases sitting between them.

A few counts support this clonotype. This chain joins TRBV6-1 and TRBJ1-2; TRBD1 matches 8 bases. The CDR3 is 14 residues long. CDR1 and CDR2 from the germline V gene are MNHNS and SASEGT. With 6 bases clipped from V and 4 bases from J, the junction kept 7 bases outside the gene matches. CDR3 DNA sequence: TGTGCCAGCAGCAAGGACAGGGCGACCTATGGCTACACCTTC. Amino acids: CASSKDRATYGYTF.

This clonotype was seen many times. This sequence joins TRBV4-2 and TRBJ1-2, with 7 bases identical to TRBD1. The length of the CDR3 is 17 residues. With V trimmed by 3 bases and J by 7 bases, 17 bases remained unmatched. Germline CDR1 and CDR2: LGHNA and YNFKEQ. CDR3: CASSHRAPGQQRSGYTF. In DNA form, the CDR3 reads TGTGCCAGCAGCCACAGAGCACCGGGACAGCAAAGAAGTGGCTACACCTTC.

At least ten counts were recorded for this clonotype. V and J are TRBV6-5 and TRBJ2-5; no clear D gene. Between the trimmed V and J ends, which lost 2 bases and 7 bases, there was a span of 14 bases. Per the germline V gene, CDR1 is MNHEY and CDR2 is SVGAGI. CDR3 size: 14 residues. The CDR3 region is CASSYDLGIGTQYF. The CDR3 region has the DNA TGTGCCAGCAGTTACGATCTGGGTATAGGGACCCAGTACTTC.

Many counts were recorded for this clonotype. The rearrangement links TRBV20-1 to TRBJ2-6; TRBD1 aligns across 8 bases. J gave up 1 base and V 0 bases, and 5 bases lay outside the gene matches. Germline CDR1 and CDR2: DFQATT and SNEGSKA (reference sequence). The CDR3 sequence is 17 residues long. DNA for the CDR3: TGCAGTGCTAGAGACGGACAGGGCGATTCTGGGGCCAACGTCCTGACTTTC. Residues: CSARDGQGDSGANVLTF.